This T cell receptor (beta chain) is from a study of cytomegalovirus exposure and HLA in healthy donors. Whole-study results and caveats: The authors later linked a missense DCLRE1C variant to TCR beta V- and J-gene trimming.

Comments on this clone: Its cognate antigen is unknown.

This PCR relied on a set of 60 Vbeta primers and 13 Jbeta primers. Repertoires were generated with immunoSEQ multiplex PCR, while TCRdb's copy carries only in-frame clones and drops some. The table shows around 250,000 clones, with around 90% occurring only once. V dropped 4 bases and J dropped 10 bases, with 23 bases sitting between them. This CDR3 region has 15 residues. Germline CDR1 and CDR2: SGDLS and YYNGEE. Material for sequencing was PBMCs. This clonotype was sampled from a girl aged 2-10 years in good health and CMV-seronegative. The V call is TRBV9, the J call TRBJ1-1; tentatively, D is TRBD1 (5 bases). CDR3 DNA sequence: TGTGCCAGCAGCCACGCGGAGGAGGGGCCCTTGGTAGCTTTCTTT. This translates into CASSHAEEGPLVAFF. Complete variable domain (other parts from reference TRBV9 and TRBJ1-1): DSGVTQTPKHLITATGQRVTLRCSPRSGDLSVYWYQQSLDQGLQFLIQYYNGEERAKGNILERFSAQQFPDLHSELNLSSLELGDSALYFCASSHAEEGPLVAFFGQGTRLTVV.